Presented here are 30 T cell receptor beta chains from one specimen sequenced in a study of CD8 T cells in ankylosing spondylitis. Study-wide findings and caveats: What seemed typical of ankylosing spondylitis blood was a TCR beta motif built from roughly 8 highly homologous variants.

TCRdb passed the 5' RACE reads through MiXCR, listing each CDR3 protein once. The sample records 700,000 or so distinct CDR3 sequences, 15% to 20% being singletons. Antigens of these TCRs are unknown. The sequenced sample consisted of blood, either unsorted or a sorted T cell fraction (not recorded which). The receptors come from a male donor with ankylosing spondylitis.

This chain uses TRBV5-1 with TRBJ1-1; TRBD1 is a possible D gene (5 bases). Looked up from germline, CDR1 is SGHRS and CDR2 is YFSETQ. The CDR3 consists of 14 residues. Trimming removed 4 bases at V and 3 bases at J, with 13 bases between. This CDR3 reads CASSVLSGDTEAFF. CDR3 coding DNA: TGCGCCAGCAGCGTACTATCGGGGGACACTGAAGCTTTCTTT.

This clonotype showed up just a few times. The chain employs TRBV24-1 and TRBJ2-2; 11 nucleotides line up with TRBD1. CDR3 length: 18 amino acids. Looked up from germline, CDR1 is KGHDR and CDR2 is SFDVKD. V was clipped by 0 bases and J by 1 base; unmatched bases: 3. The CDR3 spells CATSDLGQGARNTGELFF. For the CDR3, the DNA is TGTGCCACCAGTGATTTGGGACAGGGGGCGCGGAACACCGGGGAGCTGTTTTTT.

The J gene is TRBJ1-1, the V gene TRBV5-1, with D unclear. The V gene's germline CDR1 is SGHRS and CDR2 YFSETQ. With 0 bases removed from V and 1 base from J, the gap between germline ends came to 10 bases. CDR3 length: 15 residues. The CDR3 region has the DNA TGCGCCAGCAGCTTGGCCGGGTACGGGAACACTGAAGCTTTCTTT. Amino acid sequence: CASSLAGYGNTEAFF.

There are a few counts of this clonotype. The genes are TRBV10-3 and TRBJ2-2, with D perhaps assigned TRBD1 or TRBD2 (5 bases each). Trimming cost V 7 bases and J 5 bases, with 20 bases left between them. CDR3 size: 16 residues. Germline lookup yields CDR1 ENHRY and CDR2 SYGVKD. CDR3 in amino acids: CAITRARVSGTGELFF. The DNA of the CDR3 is TGTGCCATCACTCGCGCCAGGGTCTCGGGGACCGGGGAGCTGTTTTTT.

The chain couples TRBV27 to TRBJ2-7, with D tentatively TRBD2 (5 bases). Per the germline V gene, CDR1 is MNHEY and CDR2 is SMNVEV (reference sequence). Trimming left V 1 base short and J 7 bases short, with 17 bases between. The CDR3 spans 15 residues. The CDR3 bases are TGTGCCAGCAGTTTATATGCCGAGGGTTTAGGAGAGCAGTACTTC. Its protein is CASSLYAEGLGEQYF.

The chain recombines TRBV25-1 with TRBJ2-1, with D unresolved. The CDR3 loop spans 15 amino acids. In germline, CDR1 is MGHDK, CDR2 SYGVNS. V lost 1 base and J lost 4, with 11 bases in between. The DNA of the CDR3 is TGTGCCAGCAGTGAATTGTACGGGCCTTACAATGAGCAGTTCTTC. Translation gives CASSELYGPYNEQFF.

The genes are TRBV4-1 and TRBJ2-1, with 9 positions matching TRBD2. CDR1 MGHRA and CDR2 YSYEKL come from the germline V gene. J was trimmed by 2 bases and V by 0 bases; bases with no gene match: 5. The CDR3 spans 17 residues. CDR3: CASSQEGGGAPYNEQFF. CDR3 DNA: TGCGCCAGCAGCCAAGAGGGCGGGGGGGCCCCCTACAATGAGCAGTTCTTC.

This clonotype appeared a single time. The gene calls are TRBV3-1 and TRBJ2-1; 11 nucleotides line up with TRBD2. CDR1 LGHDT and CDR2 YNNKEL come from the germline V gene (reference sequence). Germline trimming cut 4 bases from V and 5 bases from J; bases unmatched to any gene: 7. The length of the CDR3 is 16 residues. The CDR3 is CASSPTGLAADNEQFF. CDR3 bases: TGTGCCAGCAGCCCGACGGGACTAGCGGCCGACAATGAGCAGTTCTTC.

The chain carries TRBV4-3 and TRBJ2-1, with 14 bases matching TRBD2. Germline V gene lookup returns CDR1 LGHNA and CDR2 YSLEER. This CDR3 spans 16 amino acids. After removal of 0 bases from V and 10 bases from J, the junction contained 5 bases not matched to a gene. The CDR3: CASSQEGLAGEEEQFF. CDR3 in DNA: TGCGCCAGCAGCCAAGAGGGACTAGCGGGAGAAGAGGAGCAGTTCTTC.

DNA of the CDR3: TGTGCCAGCGATGGGGAAGATCCCTACGAGCAGTACTTC. This gives the protein CASDGEDPYEQYF. This chain joins TRBV5-7 and TRBJ2-7; D is unclear. TRBV5-7 is filed as an ORF, its function uncertain. This CDR3 is 13 amino acids long. Trimming took 7 bases from V and 2 from J, leaving 13 bases between them.

Here the CDR3 reads CASSFRGGPGELFF. Here the CDR3 DNA reads TGTGCCAGCAGTTTCAGGGGAGGTCCCGGGGAGCTGTTTTTT. The chain is built from TRBV28 and TRBJ2-2; D tentatively reads TRBD1 or TRBD2 (6 bases each). This CDR3 has 14 residues. CDR1 is MDHEN, CDR2 SYDVKM, per germline. Trimming removed 3 bases from V and 6 bases from J, with 11 bases in between.

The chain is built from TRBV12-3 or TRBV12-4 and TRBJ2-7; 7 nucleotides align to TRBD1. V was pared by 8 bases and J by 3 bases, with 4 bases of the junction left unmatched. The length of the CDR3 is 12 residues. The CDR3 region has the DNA TGTGCCAGCGGAACAGGGGTCTACGAGCAGTACTTC. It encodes CASGTGVYEQYF.

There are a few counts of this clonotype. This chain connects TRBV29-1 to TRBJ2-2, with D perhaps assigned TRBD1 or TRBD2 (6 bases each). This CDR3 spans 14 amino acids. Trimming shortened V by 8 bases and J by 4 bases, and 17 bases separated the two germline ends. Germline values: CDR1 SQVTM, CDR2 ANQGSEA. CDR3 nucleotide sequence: TGCAGCATCCCTAGGGGGGCCGGCACCGGGGAGCTGTTTTTT. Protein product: CSIPRGAGTGELFF.

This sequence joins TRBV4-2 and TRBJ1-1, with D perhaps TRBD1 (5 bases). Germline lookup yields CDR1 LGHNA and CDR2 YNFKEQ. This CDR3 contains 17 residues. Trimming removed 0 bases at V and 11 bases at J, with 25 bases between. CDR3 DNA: TGTGCCAGCAGCCAAGACTTGGTGGGAGGGAGGGGTGACTATGCTTTCTTT. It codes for CASSQDLVGGRGDYAFF.

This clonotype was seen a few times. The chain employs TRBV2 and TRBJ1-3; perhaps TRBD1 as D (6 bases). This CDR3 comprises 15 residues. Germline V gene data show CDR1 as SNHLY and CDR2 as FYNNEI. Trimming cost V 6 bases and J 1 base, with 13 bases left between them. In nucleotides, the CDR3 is TGTGCCAGCAGGCAACAGGGATTGTCTGGAAACACCATATATTTT. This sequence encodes CASRQQGLSGNTIYF. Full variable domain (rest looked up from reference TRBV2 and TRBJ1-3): EPEVTQTPSHQVTQMGQEVILRCVPISNHLYFYWYRQILGQKVEFLVSFYNNEISEKSEIFDDQFSVERPDGSNFTLKIRSTKLEDSAMYFCASRQQGLSGNTIYFGEGSWLTVV.

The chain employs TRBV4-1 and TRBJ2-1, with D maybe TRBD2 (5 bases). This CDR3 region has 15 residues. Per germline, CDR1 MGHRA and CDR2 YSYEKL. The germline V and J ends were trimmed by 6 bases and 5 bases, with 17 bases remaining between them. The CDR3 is CASSPSGPRDNEQFF. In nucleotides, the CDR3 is TGCGCCAGCAGTCCCAGCGGTCCACGGGACAATGAGCAGTTCTTC.

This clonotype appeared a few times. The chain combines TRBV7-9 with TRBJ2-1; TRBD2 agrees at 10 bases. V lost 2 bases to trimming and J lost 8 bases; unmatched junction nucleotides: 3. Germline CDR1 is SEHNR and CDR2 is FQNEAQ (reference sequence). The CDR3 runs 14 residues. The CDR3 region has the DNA TGTGCCAGCAGCTTATCTAGCGGGAGCCATGAGCAGTTCTTC. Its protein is CASSLSSGSHEQFF.

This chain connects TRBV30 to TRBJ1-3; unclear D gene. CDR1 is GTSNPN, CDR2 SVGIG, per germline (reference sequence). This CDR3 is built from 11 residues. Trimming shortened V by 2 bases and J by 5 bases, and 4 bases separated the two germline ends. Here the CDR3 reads CAWSPRNTIYF. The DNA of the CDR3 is TGTGCCTGGAGTCCCAGAAACACCATATATTTT.

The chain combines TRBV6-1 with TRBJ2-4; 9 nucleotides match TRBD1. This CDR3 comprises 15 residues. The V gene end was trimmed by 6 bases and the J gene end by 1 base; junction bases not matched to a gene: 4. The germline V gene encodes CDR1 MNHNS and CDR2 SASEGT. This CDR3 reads CASSAGQGAKNIQYF. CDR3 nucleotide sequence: TGTGCCAGCAGCGCAGGACAGGGGGCCAAAAACATTCAGTACTTC.

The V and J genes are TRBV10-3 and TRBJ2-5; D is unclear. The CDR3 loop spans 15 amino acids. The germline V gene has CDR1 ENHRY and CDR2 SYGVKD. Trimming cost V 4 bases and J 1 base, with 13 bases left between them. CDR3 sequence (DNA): TGTGCCATCAGTGGAGGAGACGATCTCCAAGAGACCCAGTACTTC. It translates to CAISGGDDLQETQYF.

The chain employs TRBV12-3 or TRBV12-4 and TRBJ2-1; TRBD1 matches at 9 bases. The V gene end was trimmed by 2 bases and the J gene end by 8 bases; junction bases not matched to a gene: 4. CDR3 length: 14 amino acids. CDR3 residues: CASSLRQGVDEQFF. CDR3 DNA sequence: TGTGCCAGCAGTTTACGACAGGGGGTGGATGAGCAGTTCTTC.

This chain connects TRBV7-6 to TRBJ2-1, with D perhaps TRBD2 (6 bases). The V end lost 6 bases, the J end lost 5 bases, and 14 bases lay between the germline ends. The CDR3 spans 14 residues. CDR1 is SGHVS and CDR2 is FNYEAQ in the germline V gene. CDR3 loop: CASSRGAGDNEQFF. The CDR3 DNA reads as TGTGCCAGCAGTCGGGGAGCGGGTGACAATGAGCAGTTCTTC.

As DNA, the CDR3 is TGTGCCAGCAGCCCGACTAGCGGGGGGGCCGCTGAGCAGTTCTTC. Encoded protein: CASSPTSGGAAEQFF. The rearrangement links TRBV11-2 to TRBJ2-1; TRBD2 matches at 14 bases. The CDR3 is 15 residues long. V dropped 5 bases and J dropped 9; count of bases not matched to a gene: 6. Germline V gene data show CDR1 as SGHAT and CDR2 as FQNNGV.

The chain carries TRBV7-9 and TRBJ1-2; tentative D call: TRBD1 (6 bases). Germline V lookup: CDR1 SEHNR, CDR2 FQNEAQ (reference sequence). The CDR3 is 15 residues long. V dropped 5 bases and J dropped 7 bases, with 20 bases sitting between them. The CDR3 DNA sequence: TGTGCCAGCAGCCCGAACCCACAGGGACGGGGTGGCTACACCTTC. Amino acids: CASSPNPQGRGGYTF.

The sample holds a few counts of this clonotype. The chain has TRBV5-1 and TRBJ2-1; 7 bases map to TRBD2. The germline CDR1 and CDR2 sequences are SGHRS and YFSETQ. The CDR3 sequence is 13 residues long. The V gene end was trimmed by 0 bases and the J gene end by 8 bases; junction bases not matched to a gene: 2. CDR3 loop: CASSLGSGHEQFF. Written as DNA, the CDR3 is TGCGCCAGCAGCTTGGGTAGCGGGCATGAGCAGTTCTTC.

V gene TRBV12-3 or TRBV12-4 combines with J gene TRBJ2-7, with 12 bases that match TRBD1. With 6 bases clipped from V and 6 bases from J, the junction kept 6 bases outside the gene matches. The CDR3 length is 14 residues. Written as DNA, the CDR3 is TGTGCCAGCAGCCCCGGGACAGGGGGCCGCGAGCAGTACTTC. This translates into CASSPGTGGREQYF.

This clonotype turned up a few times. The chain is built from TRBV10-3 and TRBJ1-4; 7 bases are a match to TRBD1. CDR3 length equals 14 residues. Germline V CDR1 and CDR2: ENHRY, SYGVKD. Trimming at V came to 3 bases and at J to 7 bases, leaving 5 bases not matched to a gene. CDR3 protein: CAISELQGREKLFF. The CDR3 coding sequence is TGTGCCATCAGTGAACTACAGGGGCGTGAAAAACTGTTTTTT.

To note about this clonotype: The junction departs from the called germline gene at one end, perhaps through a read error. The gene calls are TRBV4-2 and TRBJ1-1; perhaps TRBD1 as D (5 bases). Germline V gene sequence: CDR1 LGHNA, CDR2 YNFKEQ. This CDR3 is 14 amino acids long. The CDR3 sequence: CASSQGMGGAEAFF. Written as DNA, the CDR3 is TGTGCCAGCAGCCAAGGAATGGGGGGAGCTGAGGCTTTCTTT.

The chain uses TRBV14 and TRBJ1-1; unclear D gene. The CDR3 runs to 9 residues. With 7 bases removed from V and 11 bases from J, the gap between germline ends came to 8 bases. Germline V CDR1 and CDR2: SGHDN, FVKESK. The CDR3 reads CASNGTAFF. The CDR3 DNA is TGTGCCAGCAACGGAACTGCTTTCTTT.

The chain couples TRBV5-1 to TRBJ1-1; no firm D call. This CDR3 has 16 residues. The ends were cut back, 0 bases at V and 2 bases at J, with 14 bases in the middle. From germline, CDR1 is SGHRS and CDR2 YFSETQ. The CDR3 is CASSLDAQRANTEAFF. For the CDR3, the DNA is TGCGCCAGCAGCTTGGATGCTCAACGCGCAAACACTGAAGCTTTCTTT. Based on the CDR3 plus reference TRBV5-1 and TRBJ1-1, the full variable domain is KAGVTQTPRYLIKTRGQQVTLSCSPISGHRSVSWYQQTPGQGLQFLFEYFSETQRNKGNFPGRFSGRQFSNSRSEMNVSTLELGDSALYLCASSLDAQRANTEAFFGQGTRLTVV.